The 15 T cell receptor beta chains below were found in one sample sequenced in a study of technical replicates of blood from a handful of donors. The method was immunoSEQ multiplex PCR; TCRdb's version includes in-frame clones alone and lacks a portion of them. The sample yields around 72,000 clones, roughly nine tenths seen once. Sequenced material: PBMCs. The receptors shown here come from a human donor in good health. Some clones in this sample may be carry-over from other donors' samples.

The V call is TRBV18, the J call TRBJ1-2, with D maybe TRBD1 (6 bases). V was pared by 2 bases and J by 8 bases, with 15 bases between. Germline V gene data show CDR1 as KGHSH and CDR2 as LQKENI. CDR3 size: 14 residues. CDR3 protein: CASSPESTGFGYTF. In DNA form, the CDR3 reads TGTGCCAGCTCACCAGAGTCTACAGGGTTCGGCTACACCTTC.

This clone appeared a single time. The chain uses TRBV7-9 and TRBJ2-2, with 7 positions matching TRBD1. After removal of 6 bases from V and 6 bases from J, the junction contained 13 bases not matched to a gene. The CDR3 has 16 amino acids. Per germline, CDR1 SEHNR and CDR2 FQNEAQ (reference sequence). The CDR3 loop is CASSFWTGPGAGELFF. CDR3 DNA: TGTGCCAGCAGTTTTTGGACAGGCCCAGGGGCCGGGGAGCTGTTTTTT.

CDR3: CASKDNSYEQYF. CDR3 in DNA: TGTGCCAGCAAGGACAACTCCTACGAGCAGTACTTC. V and J are TRBV2 and TRBJ2-7; maybe TRBD1 (5 bases). Germline lookup yields CDR1 SNHLY and CDR2 FYNNEI. V lost 7 bases and J 0 bases, leaving 7 bases between the germline ends. The CDR3 runs 12 residues. The variable domain in full, completed from reference TRBV2 and TRBJ2-7, reads EPEVTQTPSHQVTQMGQEVILRCVPISNHLYFYWYRQILGQKVEFLVSFYNNEISEKSEIFDDQFSVERPDGSNFTLKIRSTKLEDSAMYFCASKDNSYEQYFGPGTRLTVT.

The CDR3: CASSIVRGQSTDTQYF. The CDR3 DNA follows: TGTGCCAGTAGTATAGTCAGGGGTCAAAGCACAGATACGCAGTATTTT. This rearrangement joins TRBV19 to TRBJ2-3; maybe TRBD1 (6 bases). The CDR3 is 16 residues long. Germline loops: CDR1 LNHDA, CDR2 SQIVND (reference sequence). The germline V and J ends were trimmed by 1 base and 0 bases, with 11 bases remaining between them.

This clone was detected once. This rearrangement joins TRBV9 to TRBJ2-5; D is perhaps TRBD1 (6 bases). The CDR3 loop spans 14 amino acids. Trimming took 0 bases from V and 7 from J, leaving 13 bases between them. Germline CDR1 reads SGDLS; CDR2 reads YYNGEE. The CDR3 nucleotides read TGTGCCAGCAGCGTAGGGGACCAGGGGCCGACCCAGTACTTC. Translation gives CASSVGDQGPTQYF.

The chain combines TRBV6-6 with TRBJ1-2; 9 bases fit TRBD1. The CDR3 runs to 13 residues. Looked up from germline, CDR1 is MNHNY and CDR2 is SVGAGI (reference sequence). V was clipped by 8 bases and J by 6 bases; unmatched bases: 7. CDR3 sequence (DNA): TGTGCCAGCGGAAATACAGGGGGCGATGGCTACACCTTC. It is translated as CASGNTGGDGYTF.

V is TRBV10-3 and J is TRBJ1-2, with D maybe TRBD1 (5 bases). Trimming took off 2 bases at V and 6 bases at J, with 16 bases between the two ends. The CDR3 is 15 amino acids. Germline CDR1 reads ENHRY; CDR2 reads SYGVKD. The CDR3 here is CAISERPATVNGYTF. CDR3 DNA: TGTGCCATCAGTGAGAGGCCGGCGACAGTCAATGGCTACACCTTC.

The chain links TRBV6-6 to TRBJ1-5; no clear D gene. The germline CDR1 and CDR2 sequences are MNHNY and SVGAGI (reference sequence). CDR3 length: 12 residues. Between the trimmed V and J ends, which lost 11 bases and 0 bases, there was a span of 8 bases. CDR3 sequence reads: CAVSVSNQPQHF. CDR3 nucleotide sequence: TGTGCCGTATCAGTTAGCAATCAGCCCCAGCATTTT.

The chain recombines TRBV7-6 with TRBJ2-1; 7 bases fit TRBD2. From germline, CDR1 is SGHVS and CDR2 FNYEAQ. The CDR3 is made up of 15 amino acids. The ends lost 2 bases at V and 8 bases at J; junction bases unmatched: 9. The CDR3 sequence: CASSLIIGGSYEQFF. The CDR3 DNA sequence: TGTGCCAGCAGCTTAATTATCGGGGGGAGTTATGAGCAGTTCTTC.

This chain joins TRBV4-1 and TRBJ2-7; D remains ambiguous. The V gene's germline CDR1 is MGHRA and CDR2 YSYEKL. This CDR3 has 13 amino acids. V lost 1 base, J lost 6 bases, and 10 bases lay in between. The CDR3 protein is CASSQVVAREQYF. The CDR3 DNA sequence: TGCGCCAGCAGCCAAGTCGTAGCCCGCGAGCAGTACTTC.

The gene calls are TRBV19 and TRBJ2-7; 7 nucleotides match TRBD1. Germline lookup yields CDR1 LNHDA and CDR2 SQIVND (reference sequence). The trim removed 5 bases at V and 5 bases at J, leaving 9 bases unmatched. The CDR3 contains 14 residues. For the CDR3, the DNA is TGTGCCAGTAGTTCCTACAGGGGACGCAACGAGCAGTACTTC. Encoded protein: CASSSYRGRNEQYF.

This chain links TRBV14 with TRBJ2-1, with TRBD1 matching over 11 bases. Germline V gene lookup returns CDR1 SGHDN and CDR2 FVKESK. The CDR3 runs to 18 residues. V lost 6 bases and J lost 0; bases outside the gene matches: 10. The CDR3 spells CASSSDRGRFSSYNEQFF. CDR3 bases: TGTGCCAGCAGTTCGGACAGGGGGCGTTTTAGCTCCTACAATGAGCAGTTCTTC.

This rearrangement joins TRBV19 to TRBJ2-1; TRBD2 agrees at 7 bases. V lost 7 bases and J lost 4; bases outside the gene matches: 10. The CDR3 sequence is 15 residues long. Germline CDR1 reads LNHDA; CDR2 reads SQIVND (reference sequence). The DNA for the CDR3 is TGTGCCAGTAAAAACGGGAGGTCCCTTTACAATGAGCAGTTCTTC. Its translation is CASKNGRSLYNEQFF.

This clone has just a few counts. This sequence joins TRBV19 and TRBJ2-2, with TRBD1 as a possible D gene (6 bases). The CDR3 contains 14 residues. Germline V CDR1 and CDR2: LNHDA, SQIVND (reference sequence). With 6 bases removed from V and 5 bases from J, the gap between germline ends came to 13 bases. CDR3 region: CASRPGQITGELFF. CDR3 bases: TGTGCCAGTAGACCCGGACAGATTACCGGGGAGCTGTTTTTT.

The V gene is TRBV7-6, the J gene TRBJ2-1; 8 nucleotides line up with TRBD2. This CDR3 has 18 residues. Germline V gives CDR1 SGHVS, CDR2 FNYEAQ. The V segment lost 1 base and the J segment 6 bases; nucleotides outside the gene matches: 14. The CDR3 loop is CASSLGPQRGRSSNEQFF. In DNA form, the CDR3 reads TGTGCCAGCAGCTTAGGGCCCCAGCGCGGGAGGTCTAGCAATGAGCAGTTCTTC. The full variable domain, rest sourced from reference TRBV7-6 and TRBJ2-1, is GAGVSQSPRYKVTKRGQDVALRCDPISGHVSLYWYRQALGQGPEFLTYFNYEAQQDKSGLPNDRFSAERPEGSISTLTIQRTEQRDSAMYRCASSLGPQRGRSSNEQFFGPGTRLTVL.